The text below deals with one T cell receptor beta chain. Its recognized antigen is unknown. Base qualities are missing; no much larger clone stands one base away. The sample originates from a study of human T cells and chemical hapten exposure listed by TCRdb under 2021. Background for the entire study: For sensitization, 2% DPC in acetone was applied to a 2 cm by 2 cm area of upper inner arm skin. Throughout the roughly 24-week study period, patients were also given weekly therapeutic DPC doses on the scalp. Patch tests used Finn chambers with 0.01% DPC on the upper back, scored after 6 days by International Contact Dermatitis Research Group standards. The mostly female patient cohort included alopecia areata with under or over 50% scalp involvement, alopecia totalis and alopecia universalis. Libraries were pooled for sequencing, and variation in per-sample TCR yields was attributed mainly to small differences in library volumes within the pool. In alopecia patients, the study followed how the peripheral blood TCR repertoire changed in vivo over primary and secondary sensitization to diphenylcyclopropenone (DPC), a hapten. Blood was sampled from patients pre-sensitization (week 0) and at 2, 6 and about 24 weeks after DPC sensitization. For TCR sequencing, blood came from 25 to 35 alopecia patients at anywhere from one to four time points (pre-sensitization, 2, 6 and 24 weeks). The investigation overall reported the following: A positive correlation was found between the number of PT1 expanded TCRs and patch test score, with significance reached at thresholds 8, 16 and 32 but not 4. The number of TCRs above 1 in 1000 frequency did not change with DPC sensitization; there was no evidence of global repertoire structure alterations. Compared with pre-sensitization or healthy control sets, expanded TCRs formed significantly more large CDR3 similarity clusters, which is consistent with antigen-driven responses. Repeated subsampling changed both the strength of the expansion versus patch-test correlation and the threshold at which that correlation became significant. Alopecia, a presumed autoimmune disease, was present in all patients, so the immune response of the patients might differ from that of healthy individuals.

The library was produced with RACE. Sequencing used a NextSeq 500. During library preparation, unique molecular identifiers were attached to individual cDNA molecules so that TCRs could be counted quantitatively and reproducibly. Both TCR alpha and TCR beta chains were sequenced from each blood RNA sample. The original methods were these. The median number of TCRs per sample was some 100,000, ranging from roughly 23,224 to 700,000. V, J and CDR3 annotation of the TCR reads was carried out using the Decombinator software suite. To make PS versus PT1 abundance plots, every sample was subsampled to the same number of TCRs (28,000). Expanded TCRs were defined as absent before sensitization and observed at least eight times at the 2-week time point. TCRdb ran its own pipeline on the public reads, namely fastp trimming at Q25 and MiXCR clone calling, and kept in-frame beta chains. Each CDR3 protein appears once, grouped with its most common genes and DNA. The V and J calls, along with clone size, are taken from TCRdb and not from the paper's own processing. A total of about 120,000 distinct CDR3 sequences appear in this sample, 12% to 15% of them only once. Together, the top ten hold 0.9% to 0.95% of the sample.

Reading the label with the study, this specimen's time point is: patch test 1, 2 weeks after DPC sensitization. The label giving this sample's treatment or condition can be read as: therapeutic diphenylcyclopropenone sensitization with weekly scalp DPC. At each patch-test visit, blood was drawn before the patch test was applied. Patients were considered eligible if aged 18 to 70, diagnosed with alopecia and deemed suitable for DPC therapy, and patients were excluded if pregnant. Unfractionated whole blood was collected in Tempus Blood RNA tubes, and total RNA was extracted from that blood. The CDR3 has 13 amino acids, counting the end cysteine and phenylalanine. The retained sequence is limited to the CDR3, 39 bases, with the frame set at the first base. V loses 3 bases of germline sequence and J loses 9 bases, and the interval between the two ends is 12 bases. Via the germline V gene (reference sequence), CDR1 is LNHDA and CDR2 SQIVND.

The V gene is TRBV19 and the J gene is TRBJ2-1; a tentative D call is TRBD1 (5 bases match). Specimen: whole blood, collected in connection with sensitization to the hapten diphenylcyclopropenone (DPC). The sequence came from a man between 18 and 35 years old with alopecia areata. Some clones in this sample may be carry-over from other donors' samples. The sequenced DNA is TGTGCCAGTAGTATCAACGCAGGGCGTGAGCAGTTCTTC. This sequence encodes CASSINAGREQFF.